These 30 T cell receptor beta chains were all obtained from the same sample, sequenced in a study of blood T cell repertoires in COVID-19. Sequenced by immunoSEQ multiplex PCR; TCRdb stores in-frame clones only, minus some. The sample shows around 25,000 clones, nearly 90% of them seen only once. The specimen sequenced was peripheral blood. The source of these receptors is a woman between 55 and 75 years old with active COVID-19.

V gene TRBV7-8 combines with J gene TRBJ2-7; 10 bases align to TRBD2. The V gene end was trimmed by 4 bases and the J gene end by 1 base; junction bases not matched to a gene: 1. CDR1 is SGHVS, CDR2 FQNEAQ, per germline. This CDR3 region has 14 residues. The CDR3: CASSSLAGSYEQYF. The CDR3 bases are TGTGCCAGCAGCTCACTAGCGGGATCCTACGAGCAGTACTTC.

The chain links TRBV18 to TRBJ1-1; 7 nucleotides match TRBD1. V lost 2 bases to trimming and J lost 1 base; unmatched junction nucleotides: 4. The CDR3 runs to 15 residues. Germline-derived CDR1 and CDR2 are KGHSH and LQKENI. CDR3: CASSPWTGENTEAFF. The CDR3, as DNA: TGTGCCAGCTCACCATGGACAGGAGAGAACACTGAAGCTTTCTTT.

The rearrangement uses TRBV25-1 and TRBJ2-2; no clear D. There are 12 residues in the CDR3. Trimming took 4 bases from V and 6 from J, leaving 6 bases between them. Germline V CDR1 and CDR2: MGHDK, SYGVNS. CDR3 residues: CASSGLAGELFF. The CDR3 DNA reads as TGTGCCAGCAGTGGATTAGCCGGGGAGCTGTTTTTT.

CDR3 protein: CASSFGSNTEAFF. The CDR3 DNA follows: TGTGCCAGCAGCTTCGGTTCGAACACTGAAGCTTTCTTT. The rearrangement links TRBV7-8 to TRBJ1-1, with D uncertain. Germline CDR1 SGHVS, CDR2 FQNEAQ. V shed 3 bases and J shed 1 base, with 6 bases lying between them. The CDR3 runs to 13 residues.

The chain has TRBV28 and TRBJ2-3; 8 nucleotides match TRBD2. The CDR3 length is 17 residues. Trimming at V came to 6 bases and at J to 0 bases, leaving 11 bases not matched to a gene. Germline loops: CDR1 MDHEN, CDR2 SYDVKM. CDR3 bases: TGTGCCAGCAGGCCGGTAGCGGGGAAACTTAGCACAGATACGCAGTATTTT. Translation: CASRPVAGKLSTDTQYF.

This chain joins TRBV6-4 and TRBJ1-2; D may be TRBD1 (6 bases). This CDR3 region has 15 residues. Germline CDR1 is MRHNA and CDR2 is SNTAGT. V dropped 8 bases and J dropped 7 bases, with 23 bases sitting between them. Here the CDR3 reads CASSNEGGGVGGYTF. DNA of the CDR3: TGTGCCAGCTCCAACGAGGGGGGGGGCGTCGGTGGCTACACCTTC.

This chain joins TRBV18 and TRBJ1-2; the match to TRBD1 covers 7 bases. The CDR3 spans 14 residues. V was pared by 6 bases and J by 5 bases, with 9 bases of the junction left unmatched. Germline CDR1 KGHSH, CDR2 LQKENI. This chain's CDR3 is CASSPTGVGYGYTF. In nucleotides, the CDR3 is TGTGCCAGCTCTCCTACAGGGGTTGGATATGGCTACACCTTC.

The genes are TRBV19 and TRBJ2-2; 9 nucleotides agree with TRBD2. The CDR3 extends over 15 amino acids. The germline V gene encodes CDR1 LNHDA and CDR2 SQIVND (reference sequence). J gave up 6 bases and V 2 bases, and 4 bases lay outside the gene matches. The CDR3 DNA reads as TGTGCCAGTAGTATATCTAGCGGGATTTCCGGGGAGCTGTTTTTT. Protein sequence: CASSISSGISGELFF. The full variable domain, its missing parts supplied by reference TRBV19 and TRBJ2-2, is DGGITQSPKYLFRKEGQNVTLSCEQNLNHDAMYWYRQDPGQGLRLIYYSQIVNDFQKGDIAEGYSVSREKKESFPLTVTSAQKNPTAFYLCASSISSGISGELFFGEGSRLTVL.

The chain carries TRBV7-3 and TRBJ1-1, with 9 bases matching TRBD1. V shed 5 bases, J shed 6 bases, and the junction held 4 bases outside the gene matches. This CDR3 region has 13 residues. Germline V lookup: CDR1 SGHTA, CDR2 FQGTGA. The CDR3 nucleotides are TGTGCCAGCAGCCGGGACAGGGATGCTGAAGCTTTCTTT. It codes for CASSRDRDAEAFF.

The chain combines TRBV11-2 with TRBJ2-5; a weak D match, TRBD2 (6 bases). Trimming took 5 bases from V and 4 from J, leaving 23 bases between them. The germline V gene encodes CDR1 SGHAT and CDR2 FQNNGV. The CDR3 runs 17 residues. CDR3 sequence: CASSRDLGITFGETQYF. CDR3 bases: TGTGCCAGCAGCCGGGACTTGGGTATAACTTTCGGAGAGACCCAGTACTTC.

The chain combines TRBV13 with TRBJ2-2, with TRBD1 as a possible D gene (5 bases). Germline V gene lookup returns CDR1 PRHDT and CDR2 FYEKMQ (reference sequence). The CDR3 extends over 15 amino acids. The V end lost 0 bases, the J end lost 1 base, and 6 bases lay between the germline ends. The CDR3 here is CASSLGQGNTGELFF. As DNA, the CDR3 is TGTGCCAGCAGCTTAGGCCAGGGGAACACCGGGGAGCTGTTTTTT.

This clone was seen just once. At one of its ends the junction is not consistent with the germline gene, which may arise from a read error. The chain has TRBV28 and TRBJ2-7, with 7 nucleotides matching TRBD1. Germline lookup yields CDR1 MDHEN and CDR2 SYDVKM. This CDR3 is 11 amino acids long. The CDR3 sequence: CASSPRTGSDF. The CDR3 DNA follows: TGTGCCAGCAGTCCTCGGACAGGAAGCGATTTC.

This CDR3 is CASSWVAGDYEQYF. The CDR3 region has the DNA TGTGCCAGCAGTTGGGTAGCGGGAGACTACGAGCAGTACTTC. The chain recombines TRBV28 with TRBJ2-7; TRBD2 aligns across 9 bases. The germline gives CDR1 MDHEN, CDR2 SYDVKM. The V gene end was trimmed by 4 bases and the J gene end by 3 bases; junction bases not matched to a gene: 4. This CDR3 spans 14 amino acids. The full variable domain, in which reference TRBV28 and TRBJ2-7 provide the parts outside the CDR3, is DVKVTQSSRYLVKRTGEKVFLECVQDMDHENMFWYRQDPGLGLRLIYFSYDVKMKEKGDIPEGYSVSREKKERFSLILESASTNQTSMYLCASSWVAGDYEQYFGPGTRLTVT.

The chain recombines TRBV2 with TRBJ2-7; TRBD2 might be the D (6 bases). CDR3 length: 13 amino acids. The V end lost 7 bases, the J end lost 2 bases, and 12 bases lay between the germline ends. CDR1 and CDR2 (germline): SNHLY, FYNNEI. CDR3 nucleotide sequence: TGTGCCAGCACTGGCGGGGTTGCCTACGAGCAGTACTTC. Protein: CASTGGVAYEQYF.

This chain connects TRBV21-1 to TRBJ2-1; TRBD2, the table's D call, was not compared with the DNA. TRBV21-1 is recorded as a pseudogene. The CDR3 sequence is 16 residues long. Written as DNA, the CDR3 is TGTGCCAGCAGCAACCGACGGCCTAGCGCCTACAATGAGCAGTTCTTC. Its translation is CASSNRRPSAYNEQFF.

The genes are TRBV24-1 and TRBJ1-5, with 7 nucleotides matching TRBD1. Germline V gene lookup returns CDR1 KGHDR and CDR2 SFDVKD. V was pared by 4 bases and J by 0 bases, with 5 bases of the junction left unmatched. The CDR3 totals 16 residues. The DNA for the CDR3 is TGTGCCACCAGTGAATCACAGGGGAATAGCAATCAGCCCCAGCATTTT. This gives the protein CATSESQGNSNQPQHF.

CDR3 DNA: TGTGCCAGCAGACCTTACCCCCTGACTAGTAATGAGCAGTTCTTC. This gives the protein CASRPYPLTSNEQFF. The J gene is TRBJ2-1, the V gene TRBV11-2; D is possibly TRBD2 (6 bases). The V end was cut by 6 bases, the J end by 7 bases, with 19 bases between. Per the germline V gene, CDR1 is SGHAT and CDR2 is FQNNGV. The CDR3 has 15 residues.

CDR3 amino acids: CASRGQAVYEQYF. In nucleotides, the CDR3 is TGTGCCAGTAGGGGACAGGCGGTCTACGAGCAGTACTTC. The chain links TRBV19 to TRBJ2-7; 8 bases map to TRBD1. V gave up 6 bases and J gave up 3 bases; unmatched junction bases: 4. The CDR3 spans 13 residues. CDR1 LNHDA and CDR2 SQIVND come from the germline V gene (reference sequence).

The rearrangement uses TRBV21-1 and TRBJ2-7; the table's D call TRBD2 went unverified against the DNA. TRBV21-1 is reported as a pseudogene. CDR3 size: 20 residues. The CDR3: CASILPRGSLEGPRGFEQYF. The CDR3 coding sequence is TGTGCCAGCATCCTACCCCGGGGGAGCCTCGAAGGCCCCCGAGGATTCGAGCAGTACTTC.

CDR3 amino acids: CAWSTGQPDGETQYF. DNA for the CDR3: TGTGCCTGGAGTACAGGCCAACCCGATGGGGAGACCCAGTACTTC. The V call is TRBV30, the J call TRBJ2-5; TRBD1 is a possible D gene (5 bases). The CDR3 covers 15 residues. Germline CDR1 GTSNPN, CDR2 SVGIG (reference sequence). The V end was cut by 2 bases, the J end by 5 bases, with 18 bases between.

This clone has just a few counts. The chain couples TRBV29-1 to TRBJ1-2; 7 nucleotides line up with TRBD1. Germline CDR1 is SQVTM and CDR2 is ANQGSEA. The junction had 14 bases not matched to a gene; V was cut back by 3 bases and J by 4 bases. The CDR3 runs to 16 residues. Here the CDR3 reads CSVETPGQRITYGYTF. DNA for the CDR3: TGCAGCGTTGAGACACCGGGACAGAGAATCACCTATGGCTACACCTTC. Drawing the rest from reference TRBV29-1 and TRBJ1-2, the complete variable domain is SAVISQKPSRDICQRGTSLTIQCQVDSQVTMMFWYRQQPGQSLTLIATANQGSEATYESGFVIDKFPISRPNLTFSTLTVSNMSPEDSSIYLCSVETPGQRITYGYTFGSGTRLTVV.

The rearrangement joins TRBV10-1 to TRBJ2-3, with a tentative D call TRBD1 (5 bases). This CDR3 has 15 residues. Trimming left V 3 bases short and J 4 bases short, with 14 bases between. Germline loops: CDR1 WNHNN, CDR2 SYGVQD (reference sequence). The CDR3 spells CASSEVGLGADTQYF. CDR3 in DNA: TGCGCCAGCAGTGAAGTGGGGCTGGGTGCAGATACGCAGTATTTT.

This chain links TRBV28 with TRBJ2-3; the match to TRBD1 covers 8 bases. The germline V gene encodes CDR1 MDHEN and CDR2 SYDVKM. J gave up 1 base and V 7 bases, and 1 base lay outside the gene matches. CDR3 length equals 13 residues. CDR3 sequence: CASKTGGTDTQYF. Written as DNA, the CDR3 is TGTGCCAGCAAGACAGGGGGCACAGATACGCAGTATTTT.

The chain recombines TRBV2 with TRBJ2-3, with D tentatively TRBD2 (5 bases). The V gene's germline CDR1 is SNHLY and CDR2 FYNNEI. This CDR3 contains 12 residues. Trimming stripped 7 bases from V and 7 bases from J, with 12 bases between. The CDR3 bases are TGTGCCAGCACGTTGGAGGCGAATACGCAGTATTTT. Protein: CASTLEANTQYF.

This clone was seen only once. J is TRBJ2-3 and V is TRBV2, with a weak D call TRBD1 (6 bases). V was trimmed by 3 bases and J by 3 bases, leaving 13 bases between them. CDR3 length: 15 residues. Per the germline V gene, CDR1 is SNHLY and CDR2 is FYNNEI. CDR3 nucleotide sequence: TGTGCCAGCAGTGACAACAGGGTTGTGACAGATACGCAGTATTTT. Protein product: CASSDNRVVTDTQYF.

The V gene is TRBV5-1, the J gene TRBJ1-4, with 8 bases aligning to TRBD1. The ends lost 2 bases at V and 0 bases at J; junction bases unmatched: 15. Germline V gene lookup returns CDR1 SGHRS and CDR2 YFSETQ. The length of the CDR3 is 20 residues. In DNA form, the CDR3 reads TGCGCCAGCAGCTTTATCCGCCCGGGGACAGGAACTGCAACTAATGAAAAACTGTTTTTT. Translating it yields CASSFIRPGTGTATNEKLFF.

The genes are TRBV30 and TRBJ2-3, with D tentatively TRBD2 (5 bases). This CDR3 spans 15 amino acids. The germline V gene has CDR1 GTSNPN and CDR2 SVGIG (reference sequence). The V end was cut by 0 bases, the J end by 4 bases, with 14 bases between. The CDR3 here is CAWSVEQAGADTQYF. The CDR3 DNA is TGTGCCTGGAGTGTAGAGCAGGCGGGCGCAGATACGCAGTATTTT. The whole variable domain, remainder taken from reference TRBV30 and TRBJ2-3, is SQTIHQWPATLVQPVGSPLSLECTVEGTSNPNLYWYRQAAGRGLQLLFYSVGIGQISSEVPQNLSASRPQDRQFILSSKKLLLSDSGFYLCAWSVEQAGADTQYFGPGTRLTVL.

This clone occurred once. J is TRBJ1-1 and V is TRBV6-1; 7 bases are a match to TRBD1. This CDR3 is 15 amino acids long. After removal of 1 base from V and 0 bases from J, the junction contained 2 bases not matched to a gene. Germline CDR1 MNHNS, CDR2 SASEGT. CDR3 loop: CASSEGGQMNTEAFF. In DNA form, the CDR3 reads TGTGCCAGCAGTGAAGGGGGACAGATGAACACTGAAGCTTTCTTT.

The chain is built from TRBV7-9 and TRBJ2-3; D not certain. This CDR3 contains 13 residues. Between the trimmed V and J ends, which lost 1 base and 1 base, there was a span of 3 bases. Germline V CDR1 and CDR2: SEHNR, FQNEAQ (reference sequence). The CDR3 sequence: CASSLGGTDTQYF. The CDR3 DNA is TGTGCCAGCAGCTTAGGCGGCACAGATACGCAGTATTTT.

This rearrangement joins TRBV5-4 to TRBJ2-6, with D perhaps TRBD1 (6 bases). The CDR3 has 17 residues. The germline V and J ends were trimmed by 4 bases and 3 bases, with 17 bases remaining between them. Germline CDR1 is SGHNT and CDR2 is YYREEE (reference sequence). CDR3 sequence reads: CASSTRTRGRGANVLTF. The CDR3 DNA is TGTGCCAGCAGCACTCGAACCAGGGGCCGTGGGGCCAACGTCCTGACTTTC.